The 22 T cell receptor beta chains given below trace back to one sample, sequenced in a study of blood T cells in healthy people across ages. It was with a sample-barcoded 5' primer and a J-beta primer mix that a second PCR of about 6 to 12 cycles was run. TCRdb reanalysed the 5' RACE reads using MiXCR and keeps one entry per CDR3 protein. Of about 1.7 million distinct CDR3 sequences detected, 28% appear once; the ten largest clones hold about 7.7%. Sequenced sample: blood. The receptors come from a woman in her thirties in good health.

Concerning this clonotype: An end of the junction does not agree with germline; a read error may underlie this. V is TRBV5-1 and J is TRBJ1-1, with 7 bases aligning to TRBD1. The germline V gene encodes CDR1 SGHRS and CDR2 YFSETQ. The CDR3 is 14 residues long. CDR3 nucleotide sequence: TGCGTCAGCAGCTACACGGGACAGAAGACTGAAGCTTTCTTT. Translating it yields CVSSYTGQKTEAFF.

This clonotype was recorded a few times. The rearrangement uses TRBV7-3 and TRBJ2-3; the match to TRBD2 covers 8 bases. CDR1 and CDR2 from the germline V gene are SGHTA and FQGTGA. CDR3 length equals 15 residues. Trimming cost V 0 bases and J 4 bases; bases outside gene matches: 3. CDR3 amino acids: CASSLTGTRADTQYF. In nucleotides, the CDR3 is TGTGCCAGCAGCTTAACAGGGACTAGAGCAGATACGCAGTATTTT.

The V gene is TRBV28, the J gene TRBJ2-3; TRBD2 matches at 8 bases. The CDR3 consists of 15 residues. The germline gives CDR1 MDHEN, CDR2 SYDVKM. The V and J ends lost 5 bases and 3 bases, in that order; junction bases with no gene match: 7. The CDR3 nucleotides read TGTGCCAGCAGTCGGACTAGCTGGGGTACAGATACGCAGTATTTT. It encodes CASSRTSWGTDTQYF.

A word on this clonotype: Given a much more abundant clone one base away, this may be a read error. The chain is built from TRBV2 and TRBJ2-7, with D hard to call. V lost 2 bases to trimming and J lost 5 bases, with 4 bases between them. The CDR3 is 11 residues long. CDR1 is SNHLY and CDR2 is FYNNEI in the germline V gene. The CDR3 sequence: CASSEYHEQYF. CDR3 bases: TGTGCCAGCAGTGAATACCACGAGCAGTACTTC.

The V and J genes are TRBV20-1 and TRBJ2-1, with 9 bases aligning to TRBD2. This CDR3 is 15 amino acids long. Germline CDR1 reads DFQATT; CDR2 reads SNEGSKA (reference sequence). J gave up 1 base and V 5 bases, and 6 bases lay outside the gene matches. The CDR3 nucleotides read TGCAGTGCTTCGAGCGGGGGGTGGTCCTACAATGAGCAGTTCTTC. Its translation is CSASSGGWSYNEQFF.

The CDR3: CASSRFLGSEQFF. CDR3 coding DNA: TGTGCCAGCAGCCGCTTTTTAGGGAGTGAGCAGTTCTTC. V and J are TRBV7-2 and TRBJ2-1, with D perhaps matching TRBD2 (5 bases). There are 13 residues in the CDR3. V was pared by 5 bases and J by 9 bases, with 14 bases between. Looked up from germline, CDR1 is SGHTA and CDR2 is FQGNSA.

This clonotype was found a few times. This sequence joins TRBV10-3 and TRBJ2-3; D is possibly TRBD2 (7 bases). Trimming shortened V by 6 bases and J by 5 bases, and 15 bases separated the two germline ends. The germline CDR1 and CDR2 sequences are ENHRY and SYGVKD. The CDR3 contains 14 residues. Here the CDR3 DNA reads TGTGCCATCAGCCCGGGGGGCGTAGGAGATACGCAGTATTTT. It is translated as CAISPGGVGDTQYF.

The chain joins TRBV27 to TRBJ1-5, with 9 bases fitting TRBD1. The CDR3 extends over 14 amino acids. V lost 4 bases, J lost 9 bases, and 7 bases stayed unmatched. Germline-derived CDR1 and CDR2 are MNHEY and SMNVEV (reference sequence). In nucleotides, the CDR3 is TGTGCCAGCAGTTCGACAGGGGGGATTCGGCCCCAGCATTTT. This codes for CASSSTGGIRPQHF.

This chain joins TRBV5-1 and TRBJ2-7; TRBD1 is a possible D gene (6 bases). The better agreement between TRBJ2-5 and the DNA end casts doubt on the J call. Per the germline V gene, CDR1 is SGHRS and CDR2 is YFSETQ. The CDR3 extends over 15 amino acids. The CDR3 sequence: CASSLGTAREETQYF. The CDR3 DNA reads TGCGCCAGCAGCTTGGGGACAGCCAGGGAAGAGACCCAGTACTTC.

The chain uses TRBV30 and TRBJ2-3; 12 bases line up with TRBD2. The trim removed 0 bases at V and 3 bases at J, leaving 19 bases unmatched. This CDR3 is 21 amino acids long. The germline V gene has CDR1 GTSNPN and CDR2 SVGIG (reference sequence). CDR3 loop: CAWSVLRTYPSGTSGTDTQYF. CDR3 DNA: TGTGCCTGGAGTGTACTGCGGACCTATCCGTCCGGGACTAGCGGGACAGATACGCAGTATTTT.

The rearrangement joins TRBV12-3 or TRBV12-4 to TRBJ1-4; D unclear. There are 16 residues in the CDR3. V gave up 11 bases and J gave up 7 bases, with 26 bases separating them. CDR3: CAGQPPGAEGSEKLFF. CDR3 DNA sequence: TGTGCCGGCCAGCCTCCCGGAGCGGAAGGGAGTGAAAAACTGTTTTTT.

This clonotype was picked up many times. CDR3 in amino acids: CASSQQQNPQETQYF. CDR3 bases: TGTGCCAGCAGCCAACAACAGAACCCTCAAGAGACCCAGTACTTC. This chain links TRBV7-2 with TRBJ2-5; D remains ambiguous. The CDR3 has 15 residues. Looked up from germline, CDR1 is SGHTA and CDR2 is FQGNSA. Trimming cost V 5 bases and J 2 bases, with 15 bases left between them.

The chain joins TRBV14 to TRBJ2-7; D may be TRBD1 (5 bases). There are 13 residues in the CDR3. Trimming shortened V by 4 bases and J by 6 bases, and 13 bases separated the two germline ends. CDR1 and CDR2 from the germline V gene are SGHDN and FVKESK. The CDR3 DNA reads TGTGCCAGCAGCCTTTCACCAGGGATCGAGCAGTACTTC. Translating gives CASSLSPGIEQYF.

The chain uses TRBV5-1 and TRBJ2-1; D perhaps matches TRBD2 (7 bases). With 5 bases removed from V and 2 bases from J, the gap between germline ends came to 32 bases. The CDR3 length is 21 residues. Germline V gene lookup returns CDR1 SGHRS and CDR2 YFSETQ. The chain's CDR3 is CASSRFEDWRGPLSTYNEQFF. The CDR3 DNA is TGCGCCAGCAGTAGGTTTGAGGATTGGCGGGGGCCGCTTTCCACCTACAATGAGCAGTTCTTC.

The V and J genes are TRBV7-3 and TRBJ2-1, with D possibly matching TRBD1 (5 bases). V was cut by 2 bases and J by 8 bases, with 10 bases left in between. This CDR3 spans 13 amino acids. Germline CDR1 is SGHTA and CDR2 is FQGTGA. CDR3 in amino acids: CASSLGIRDEQFF. The CDR3 DNA sequence: TGTGCCAGCAGCTTAGGGATCAGGGATGAGCAGTTCTTC.

This clonotype has only a few counts. The chain recombines TRBV15 with TRBJ2-5; D perhaps matches TRBD2 (5 bases). Germline lookup yields CDR1 LNHNV and CDR2 YYDKDF (reference sequence). This CDR3 contains 14 residues. Between the trimmed V and J ends, which lost 2 bases and 5 bases, there was a span of 12 bases. The CDR3: CATSRNGVRETQYF. The CDR3 DNA reads TGTGCCACCAGCAGAAACGGGGTCCGGGAGACCCAGTACTTC.

This clonotype is a singleton in its sample. This chain connects TRBV20-1 to TRBJ2-4, with 11 bases that match TRBD2. Trimming at V came to 2 bases and at J to 13 bases, leaving 13 bases not matched to a gene. The CDR3 loop spans 15 amino acids. CDR1 is DFQATT and CDR2 is SNEGSKA in the germline V gene (reference sequence). This chain's CDR3 is CSARPTSGGYNEQYF. The CDR3 coding sequence is TGCAGTGCTAGACCCACTAGCGGGGGCTACAATGAGCAGTACTTC.

This clonotype was recorded at least ten times. The chain joins TRBV18 to TRBJ2-7, with TRBD2 identical over 7 bases. Germline V gene data show CDR1 as KGHSH and CDR2 as LQKENI. J gave up 7 bases and V 0 bases, and 12 bases lay outside the gene matches. The CDR3 loop spans 16 amino acids. The CDR3 loop reads CASSPPSAGVSGEQYF. The CDR3 nucleotides are TGTGCCAGCTCACCACCGTCGGCGGGGGTCTCTGGGGAGCAGTACTTC.

This chain joins TRBV4-1 and TRBJ2-7; possibly TRBD1 for D (5 bases). CDR3 length: 15 amino acids. Trimming stripped 3 bases from V and 3 bases from J, with 15 bases between. The V gene's germline CDR1 is MGHRA and CDR2 YSYEKL. DNA for the CDR3: TGCGCCAGCAGCCAGACTGGGGCAACCAGCTACGAGCAGTACTTC. This translates into CASSQTGATSYEQYF.

This clonotype was detected a few times. The chain couples TRBV20-1 to TRBJ2-2, with D perhaps matching TRBD2 (6 bases). This CDR3 contains 16 residues. Germline values: CDR1 DFQATT, CDR2 SNEGSKA (reference sequence). The germline V and J ends were trimmed by 0 bases and 0 bases, with 11 bases remaining between them. In DNA form, the CDR3 reads TGCAGTGCTAGAGATCGTAGCGGCACGAACACCGGGGAGCTGTTTTTT. This codes for CSARDRSGTNTGELFF.

The table lists this clonotype with a few counts. V and J are TRBV6-2 or TRBV6-3 and TRBJ1-5; D remains unclear. V was trimmed by 0 bases and J by 4 bases, leaving 10 bases between them. CDR1 MNHEY and CDR2 SVGEGT come from the germline V gene. The CDR3 is made up of 15 amino acids. CDR3 DNA: TGTGCCAGCAGTTACTCGGCGACCAATAATCAGCCCCAGCATTTT. Protein sequence: CASSYSATNNQPQHF.

The chain uses TRBV20-1 and TRBJ2-2; 8 positions match TRBD2. The V segment lost 2 bases and the J segment 7 bases; nucleotides outside the gene matches: 6. The CDR3 has 14 residues. Germline values: CDR1 DFQATT, CDR2 SNEGSKA (reference sequence). The CDR3 DNA reads TGCAGTGCTAGATCGCGGGGGGCGTTCGGGGAGCTGTTTTTT. It codes for CSARSRGAFGELFF.